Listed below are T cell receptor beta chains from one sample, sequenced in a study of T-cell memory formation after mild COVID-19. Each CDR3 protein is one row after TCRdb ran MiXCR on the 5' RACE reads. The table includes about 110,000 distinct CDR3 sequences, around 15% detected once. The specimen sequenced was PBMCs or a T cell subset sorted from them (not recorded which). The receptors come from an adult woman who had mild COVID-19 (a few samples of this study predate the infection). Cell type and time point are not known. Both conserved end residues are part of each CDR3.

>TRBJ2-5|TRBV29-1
CSEEPQGLETQYF
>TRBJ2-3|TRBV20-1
CSAERRGGTDTQYF
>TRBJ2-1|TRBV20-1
CSASSSFGEQFF
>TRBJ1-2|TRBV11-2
CASSLGPQGNGYTF
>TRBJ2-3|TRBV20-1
CSARKREPGTDTQYF
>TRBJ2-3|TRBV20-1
CSVPGLAGGRDTQYF
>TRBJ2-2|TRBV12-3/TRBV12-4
CASSLMREGLIGELFF
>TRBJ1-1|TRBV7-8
CASSLGRLALMNTEAFF
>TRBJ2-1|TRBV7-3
CASSDPGGDNEQFF
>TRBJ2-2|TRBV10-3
CAIRDRGIIGTGELFF
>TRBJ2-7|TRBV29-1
CSVGGADYEQYF
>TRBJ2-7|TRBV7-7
CASSLEDGAYEQYF
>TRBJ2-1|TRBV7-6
CASSLAGTSGSSYNEQFF
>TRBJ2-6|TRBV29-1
CSVEGSPGANVLTF
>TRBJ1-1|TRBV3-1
CASSQPQGTRTEAFF
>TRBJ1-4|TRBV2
CASTEAAQEKLFF
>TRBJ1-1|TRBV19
CASSLTLFGNTEAFF
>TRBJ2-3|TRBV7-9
CASSSLLVWITDTQYF
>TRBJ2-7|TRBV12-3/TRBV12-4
CASTPRRGLAGTYEQYF
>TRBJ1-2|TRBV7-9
CASRISMGAGATYGYTF
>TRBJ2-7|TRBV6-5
CASSLRRDGEEQYF
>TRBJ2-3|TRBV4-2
CASSQHRTDTQYF
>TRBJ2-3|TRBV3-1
CASSPQQPRVGDTQYF
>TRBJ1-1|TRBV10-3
CAIRDTGVDTEAFF
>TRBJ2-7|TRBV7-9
CASSSRTGVRGEQYF